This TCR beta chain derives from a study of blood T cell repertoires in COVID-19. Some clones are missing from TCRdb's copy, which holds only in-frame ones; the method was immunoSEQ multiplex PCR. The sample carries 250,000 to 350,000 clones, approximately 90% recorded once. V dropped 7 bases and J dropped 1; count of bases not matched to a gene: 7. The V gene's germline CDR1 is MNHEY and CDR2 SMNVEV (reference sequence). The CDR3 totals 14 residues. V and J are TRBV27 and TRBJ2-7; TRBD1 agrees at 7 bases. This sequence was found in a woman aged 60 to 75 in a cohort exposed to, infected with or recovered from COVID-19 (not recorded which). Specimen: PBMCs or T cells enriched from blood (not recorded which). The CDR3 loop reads CASTKTGLSYEQYF. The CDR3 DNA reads TGTGCCAGCACCAAGACAGGGTTGTCCTACGAGCAGTACTTC.